These 21 T cell receptor beta chains were all obtained from the same sample, sequenced in a study of radiation and T cells in renal cell carcinoma. Time point: blood 2 weeks post-SBRT. The treatment is: 15 Gy SBRT to primary tumor, nephrectomy 4 weeks later. This table comes from immunoSEQ multiplex PCR, and its TCRdb copy is limited to in-frame clones, with some not included. The table has tens of thousands of clones, 80% to 90% seen once. The sequenced sample was blood, obtained from a patient whose treatment included radiotherapy and nephrectomy. Receptors were obtained from a woman aged 45 to 65 with renal cell carcinoma.

The genes are TRBV19 and TRBJ2-7; D is unclear. The CDR3 extends over 13 amino acids. The germline gives CDR1 LNHDA, CDR2 SQIVND (reference sequence). The V end was cut by 4 bases, the J end by 1 base, with 8 bases between. The CDR3 loop is CASSKAPSYEQYF. The CDR3 nucleotides read TGTGCCAGTAGTAAGGCGCCGTCCTACGAGCAGTACTTC.

The chain carries TRBV5-1 and TRBJ2-1; D not resolved. V dropped 2 bases and J dropped 5 bases, with 14 bases sitting between them. The CDR3 contains 15 residues. Germline CDR1 and CDR2: SGHRS and YFSETQ. The DNA for the CDR3 is TGCGCCAGCAGCTTAGTTTCCACAGTCGACAATGAGCAGTTCTTC. This codes for CASSLVSTVDNEQFF. The whole variable domain, remainder taken from reference TRBV5-1 and TRBJ2-1, is KAGVTQTPRYLIKTRGQQVTLSCSPISGHRSVSWYQQTPGQGLQFLFEYFSETQRNKGNFPGRFSGRQFSNSRSEMNVSTLELGDSALYLCASSLVSTVDNEQFFGPGTRLTVL.

The rearrangement links TRBV7-3 to TRBJ1-1; possibly TRBD1 for D (5 bases). Germline CDR1 reads SGHTA; CDR2 reads FQGTGA. The V and J ends lost 2 bases and 7 bases respectively, with 14 bases between them. This CDR3 is built from 14 residues. CDR3: CASSLGRVPDEAFF. CDR3 coding DNA: TGTGCCAGCAGCTTAGGCAGGGTTCCGGATGAAGCTTTCTTT. The whole variable domain, remainder taken from reference TRBV7-3 and TRBJ1-1, is GAGVSQTPSNKVTEKGKYVELRCDPISGHTALYWYRQSLGQGPEFLIYFQGTGAADDSGLPNDRFFAVRPEGSVSTLKIQRTERGDSAVYLCASSLGRVPDEAFFGQGTRLTVV.

This clone was observed a single time. The CDR3 region has the DNA TGCGCCAGCAGCCTCGGACAGGGAGACTTGTCCTACGAGCAGTACTTC. This translates into CASSLGQGDLSYEQYF. V is TRBV4-3 and J is TRBJ2-7; 8 nucleotides line up with TRBD1. CDR3 length: 16 residues. Germline V gives CDR1 LGHNA, CDR2 YSLEER. V lost 4 bases, J lost 1 base, and 9 bases stayed unmatched.

The genes are TRBV7-2 and TRBJ1-4; D may be TRBD1 (6 bases). The CDR3 sequence is 15 residues long. The germline V gene encodes CDR1 SGHTA and CDR2 FQGNSA. The V end was cut by 5 bases, the J end by 2 bases, with 12 bases between. The CDR3 sequence is CASSAQGFTNEKLFF. As DNA, the CDR3 is TGTGCCAGCAGCGCACAGGGTTTTACTAATGAAAAACTGTTTTTT. The variable domain in full, completed from reference TRBV7-2 and TRBJ1-4, reads GAGVSQSPSNKVTEKGKDVELRCDPISGHTALYWYRQSLGQGLEFLIYFQGNSAPDKSGLPSDRFSAERTGGSVSTLTIQRTQQEDSAVYLCASSAQGFTNEKLFFGSGTQLSVL.

This clone has a single count. The rearrangement joins TRBV29-1 to TRBJ2-1; TRBD1 might be the D (6 bases). V shed 3 bases and J shed 4 bases, with 7 bases lying between them. The length of the CDR3 is 12 residues. In germline, CDR1 is SQVTM, CDR2 ANQGSEA. CDR3 sequence reads: CSVDQGYNEQFF. DNA for the CDR3: TGCAGCGTTGATCAGGGGTACAATGAGCAGTTCTTC.

A few counts support this clone. This chain uses TRBV25-1 with TRBJ1-5, with D possibly being TRBD1 (5 bases). This CDR3 comprises 13 residues. CDR1 and CDR2 from the germline V gene are MGHDK and SYGVNS. V was shortened by 4 bases and J by 4 bases, with 8 bases between the two germline ends. The CDR3 bases are TGTGCCAGCAGTGCAGACAGTAATCAGCCCCAGCATTTT. It translates to CASSADSNQPQHF.

This chain's CDR3 is CASSQRTGATGELFF. The CDR3 coding sequence is TGCGCCAGCAGTCAGAGGACAGGGGCGACCGGGGAGCTGTTTTTT. The chain joins TRBV4-3 to TRBJ2-2; 9 positions agree with TRBD1. CDR1 is LGHNA and CDR2 is YSLEER in the germline V gene. V was pared by 6 bases and J by 5 bases, with 7 bases of the junction left unmatched. This CDR3 contains 15 residues.

The chain recombines TRBV6-4 with TRBJ2-2; 7 bases are a match to TRBD1. CDR1 MRHNA and CDR2 SNTAGT come from the germline V gene. The ends lost 6 bases at V and 6 bases at J; junction bases unmatched: 10. CDR3 length: 15 residues. The CDR3 DNA is TGTGCCAGCAGCCTACAGGGGACCCTCCCCGGGGAGCTGTTTTTT. Translation gives CASSLQGTLPGELFF.

J is TRBJ2-3 and V is TRBV9; D is uncertain. Germline CDR1 reads SGDLS; CDR2 reads YYNGEE. CDR3 length equals 14 residues. The V and J ends lost 6 bases and 1 base respectively, with 12 bases between them. In DNA, the CDR3 is TGTGCCAGCACCGATGTTGGAGGCACAGATACGCAGTATTTT. Protein sequence: CASTDVGGTDTQYF.

This sequence joins TRBV21-1 and TRBJ2-7; the D call TRBD1 from the table was never checked on the DNA. TRBV21-1 is noted as a pseudogene. The CDR3 loop spans 15 amino acids. CDR3 amino acids: CASSKRTANDYEQYF. DNA for the CDR3: TGTGCCAGCAGCAAAAGGACAGCCAATGACTACGAGCAGTACTTT.

The table lists this clone with a few counts. The V and J genes are TRBV7-2 and TRBJ1-5; D call uncertain. Trimming took 5 bases from V and 9 from J, leaving 11 bases between them. CDR1 and CDR2 from the germline V gene are SGHTA and FQGNSA. CDR3 length: 12 residues. The CDR3, as DNA: TGTGCCAGCAGCGACTCCGAGGGGCCCCAGCATTTT. Its translation is CASSDSEGPQHF.

In this sample, this clone turned up once. The chain couples TRBV9 to TRBJ2-1; 7 nucleotides line up with TRBD2. The CDR3 loop spans 18 amino acids. Trimming cost V 0 bases and J 0 bases; bases outside gene matches: 9. Germline assignment: CDR1 SGDLS and CDR2 YYNGEE. The CDR3 loop is CASSVGLAAQSSYNEQFF. The CDR3 nucleotides read TGTGCCAGCAGCGTAGGGCTAGCGGCACAGAGCTCCTACAATGAGCAGTTCTTC.

This chain links TRBV30 with TRBJ1-2; D is undetermined. The CDR3 is 13 amino acids. Trimming shortened V by 7 bases and J by 3 bases, and 15 bases separated the two germline ends. In germline, CDR1 is GTSNPN, CDR2 SVGIG (reference sequence). The CDR3 DNA sequence: TGTGCCTCTCGGACGGTACTATACTATGGCTACACCTTC. Its translation: CASRTVLYYGYTF.

This clone was detected only once. V is TRBV15 and J is TRBJ1-4; TRBD1 is a possible D gene (6 bases). The CDR3 spans 15 residues. Germline CDR1 LNHNV, CDR2 YYDKDF (reference sequence). V shed 0 bases and J shed 4 bases, with 9 bases lying between them. CDR3 in amino acids: CATSRDGQSNEKLFF. In nucleotides, the CDR3 is TGTGCCACCAGCAGAGATGGACAGAGTAATGAAAAACTGTTTTTT.

The V call is TRBV5-4, the J call TRBJ2-7, with 12 bases matching TRBD1. V lost 4 bases, J lost 6 bases, and 17 bases stayed unmatched. The CDR3 extends over 18 amino acids. From germline, CDR1 is SGHNT and CDR2 YYREEE (reference sequence). In DNA form, the CDR3 reads TGTGCCAGCAGCCCATCCGGGACAGGGGGCGAGGGGGCTCGCGAGCAGTACTTC. It yields the protein CASSPSGTGGEGAREQYF.

This clone was counted a single time. V is TRBV5-4 and J is TRBJ2-7; maybe TRBD1 (6 bases). Germline CDR1 reads SGHNT; CDR2 reads YYREEE (reference sequence). The CDR3 is 15 amino acids. The germline V and J ends were trimmed by 2 bases and 1 base, with 13 bases remaining between them. DNA for the CDR3: TGTGCCAGCAGCTTACTGAAGACAGGATCCTACGAGCAGTACTTC. As protein: CASSLLKTGSYEQYF.

The chain joins TRBV4-3 to TRBJ2-7; 8 bases are a match to TRBD1. Germline V gene sequence: CDR1 LGHNA, CDR2 YSLEER. V shed 4 bases and J 7 bases; nucleotides not matched to a gene: 12. This CDR3 comprises 15 residues. CDR3 residues: CASSRGTGGTDEQYF. Here the CDR3 DNA reads TGCGCCAGCAGCCGAGGGACAGGAGGCACGGATGAGCAGTACTTC.

This clone was seen only once. The chain links TRBV2 to TRBJ1-2; 8 bases are shared with TRBD1. Germline lookup yields CDR1 SNHLY and CDR2 FYNNEI. V shed 6 bases and J 4 bases; nucleotides not matched to a gene: 10. CDR3 length: 15 residues. CDR3 nucleotides: TGTGCCAGCAGCCCCATCGGGACAGGTACCTATGGCTACACCTTC. Translation: CASSPIGTGTYGYTF.

This chain uses TRBV5-6 with TRBJ1-2; no clear D gene. Germline V lookup: CDR1 SGHDT, CDR2 YYEEEE. V lost 3 bases, J lost 1 base, and 13 bases lay in between. The CDR3 has 15 amino acids. CDR3 bases: TGTGCCAGCAGCTCCCGGTACACCTTTAACTATGGCTACACCTTC. Translating gives CASSSRYTFNYGYTF.

The chain recombines TRBV6-6 with TRBJ2-7; D call uncertain. Germline V gives CDR1 MNHNY, CDR2 SVGAGI (reference sequence). Trimming shortened V by 4 bases and J by 3 bases, and 7 bases separated the two germline ends. The CDR3 is 12 residues long. The CDR3 reads CASSSSRYEQYF. CDR3 coding DNA: TGTGCCAGCAGTTCCTCTCGCTACGAGCAGTACTTC.